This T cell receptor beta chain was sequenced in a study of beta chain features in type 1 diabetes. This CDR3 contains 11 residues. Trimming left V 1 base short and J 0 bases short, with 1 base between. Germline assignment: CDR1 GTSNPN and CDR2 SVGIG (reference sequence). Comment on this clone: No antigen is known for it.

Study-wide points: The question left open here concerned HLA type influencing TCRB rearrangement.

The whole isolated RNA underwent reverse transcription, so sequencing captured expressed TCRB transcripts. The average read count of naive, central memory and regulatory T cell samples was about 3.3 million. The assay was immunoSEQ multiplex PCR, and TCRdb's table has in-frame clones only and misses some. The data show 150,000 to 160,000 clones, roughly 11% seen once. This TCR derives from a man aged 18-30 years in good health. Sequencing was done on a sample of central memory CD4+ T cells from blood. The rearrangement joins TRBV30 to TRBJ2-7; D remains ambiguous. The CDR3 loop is CAWSASYEQYF. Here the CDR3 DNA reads TGTGCCTGGAGTGCCTCCTACGAGCAGTACTTC.